One and the same sample provided the 21 T cell receptor beta chains below, sequenced in a study of T cell repertoires in aging, cancer and after chemotherapy. Rearranged V-D-J TRB sequences were amplified with a mixed TRB-A/B primer pool. Using its own MiXCR run on the multiplex PCR reads, TCRdb lists one record per CDR3 protein. The sample has about 1,300 distinct CDR3 sequences; approximately 25% are singletons. Peripheral blood genomic DNA, not sorted cells or RNA, was the template. Specimen: blood. Receptors were obtained from a human donor in good health.

The chain combines TRBV11-3 with TRBJ2-7; possible D gene TRBD2, 6 bases. This CDR3 is 14 amino acids long. Germline CDR1 is SGHNT and CDR2 is YENEEA. Trimming cost V 2 bases and J 10 bases, with 18 bases left between them. DNA for the CDR3: TGTGCCAGCAGCTTAATTCTAGCGTCAGACAAACAGTACGTC. This translates into CASSLILASDKQYV.

As regards this clonotype: A much larger clone sits a single nucleotide away, making a read error possible. The chain carries TRBV18 and TRBJ1-2; D remains ambiguous. Trimming stripped 1 base from V and 8 bases from J, with 8 bases between. The CDR3 has 12 amino acids. CDR1 is KGHSH, CDR2 LQKENI, per germline. The CDR3 DNA is TGTGCCAGCTCACCACGACTGCTCGGCTACACCTTC. This translates into CASSPRLLGYTF. Combining the CDR3 with reference TRBV18 and TRBJ1-2 gives the whole variable domain NAGVMQNPRHLVRRRGQEARLRCSPMKGHSHVYWYRQLPEEGLKFMVYLQKENIIDESGMPKERFSAEFPKEGPSILRIQQVVRGDSAAYFCASSPRLLGYTFGSGTRLTVV.

The J gene is TRBJ2-1, the V gene TRBV20-1; D is unresolved. With 6 bases removed from V and 9 bases from J, the gap between germline ends came to 12 bases. Looked up from germline, CDR1 is DFQATT and CDR2 is SNEGSKA (reference sequence). The CDR3 is 11 amino acids. Here the CDR3 reads CSAQDAPEQFF. CDR3 DNA: TGCAGTGCCCAAGACGCCCCTGAGCAGTTCTTC.

This clonotype is classed as large. The chain recombines TRBV30 with TRBJ1-3, with unresolved D. Germline V gene lookup returns CDR1 GTSNPN and CDR2 SVGIG (reference sequence). V was clipped by 2 bases and J by 0 bases, with 5 bases between them. The CDR3 is made up of 13 amino acids. CDR3 region: CAWSPGSGNTIYF. For the CDR3, the DNA is TGTGCCTGGAGTCCGGGCTCTGGAAACACCATATATTTT.

This clonotype is labeled medium-sized. V gene TRBV6-2 or TRBV6-3 combines with J gene TRBJ2-7; D call uncertain. The CDR3 is 13 residues long. The V end was cut by 2 bases, the J end by 7 bases, with 12 bases between. CDR1 and CDR2 (germline): MNHEY, SVGEGT. In nucleotides, the CDR3 is TGTGCCAGCAGTTACGCGTCCTTAGGTGAGCAGTACGTC. Its translation: CASSYASLGEQYV.

This clonotype is large. This chain uses TRBV11-3 with TRBJ2-2, with D tentatively TRBD2 (5 bases). The length of the CDR3 is 15 residues. CDR1 and CDR2 from the germline V gene are SGHNT and YENEEA. The germline V and J ends were trimmed by 6 bases and 5 bases, with 16 bases remaining between them. In DNA form, the CDR3 reads TGTGCCAGCAGACGACGTGGGAGCAGTACCGGGGAGCTGTTTTTT. Encoded protein: CASRRRGSSTGELFF. Variable domain in full (rest from reference TRBV11-3 and TRBJ2-2): EAGVVQSPRYKIIEKKQPVAFWCNPISGHNTLYWYLQNLGQGPELLIRYENEEAVDDSQLPKDRFSAERLKGVDSTLKIQPAELGDSAVYLCASRRRGSSTGELFFGEGSRLTVL.

This clonotype was picked up a small number of times. The rearrangement uses TRBV5-1 and TRBJ2-1, with D tentatively TRBD2 (5 bases). Germline-derived CDR1 and CDR2 are SGHRS and YFSETQ. This CDR3 is 15 amino acids long. Between the trimmed V and J ends, which lost 2 bases and 6 bases, there was a span of 15 bases. The CDR3 region is CASSLVRGSVNEQFF. CDR3 sequence (DNA): TGCGCCAGCAGCTTAGTGCGCGGGTCTGTCAATGAGCAGTTCTTC.

This clonotype was seen once. This chain joins TRBV20-1 and TRBJ2-7, with 9 bases aligning to TRBD2. Germline V gene data show CDR1 as DFQATT and CDR2 as SNEGSKA (reference sequence). CDR3 length: 13 amino acids. Trimming at V came to 4 bases and at J to 9 bases, leaving 10 bases not matched to a gene. The CDR3 reads CSAKRPAGGGQYF. CDR3 nucleotide sequence: TGCAGTGCTAAAAGACCAGCGGGAGGAGGGCAGTACTTC.

This clonotype ranks as large. The chain combines TRBV6-5 with TRBJ1-2; 7 bases align to TRBD1. J gave up 6 bases and V 4 bases, and 8 bases lay outside the gene matches. In germline, CDR1 is MNHEY, CDR2 SVGAGI. This CDR3 contains 14 residues. The CDR3 here is CASSSRGSQHGYTF. The CDR3 coding sequence is TGTGCCAGCAGTTCCAGGGGGAGCCAGCATGGCTACACCTTC.

Points on this clonotype: A much larger clone lies a single base off, so this may be a read error. The chain carries TRBV5-4 and TRBJ1-6; no reliable D call. The germline V gene encodes CDR1 SGHNT and CDR2 YYREEE (reference sequence). The CDR3 runs 15 residues. V was trimmed by 5 bases and J by 9 bases, leaving 18 bases between them. The CDR3 DNA reads as TGTGCCAGCAGACAATCATCCTTCTCAGCTTCACCCCTCCACTTT. It is translated as CASRQSSFSASPLHF. The full variable domain, completed using reference TRBV5-4 and TRBJ1-6, is ETGVTQSPTHLIKTRGQQVTLRCSSQSGHNTVSWYQQALGQGPQFIFQYYREEENGRGNFPPRFSGLQFPNYSSELNVNALELDDSALYLCASRQSSFSASPLHFGNGTRLTVT.

This sequence joins TRBV12-3 or TRBV12-4 and TRBJ1-5, with 9 bases that match TRBD1. With V trimmed by 7 bases and J by 4 bases, 5 bases remained unmatched. This CDR3 spans 14 amino acids. The CDR3 protein is CASTQTGGNQPQHF. The CDR3 DNA sequence: TGTGCCAGCACCCAGACAGGGGGAAATCAGCCCCAGCATTTT.

This clonotype turned up a few times. The chain links TRBV18 to TRBJ2-4, with D uncertain. Germline lookup yields CDR1 KGHSH and CDR2 LQKENI. V lost 4 bases and J lost 2, with 18 bases in between. The CDR3 sequence is 17 residues long. CDR3 loop: CASSLSQVALSKNIQYF. The CDR3 DNA sequence: TGTGCCAGCTCACTTAGTCAGGTGGCATTGTCCAAAAACATTCAGTACTTC. The whole variable domain, filled in from reference TRBV18 and TRBJ2-4, reads NAGVMQNPRHLVRRRGQEARLRCSPMKGHSHVYWYRQLPEEGLKFMVYLQKENIIDESGMPKERFSAEFPKEGPSILRIQQVVRGDSAAYFCASSLSQVALSKNIQYFGAGTRLSVL.

This clonotype was counted only a few times. This rearrangement joins TRBV5-1 to TRBJ1-3; D is ambiguous. Germline lookup yields CDR1 SGHRS and CDR2 YFSETQ. V was pared by 0 bases and J by 4 bases, with 8 bases between. The CDR3 totals 14 residues. The CDR3 DNA follows: TGCGCCAGCAGCTTGGACCACAGCGGAAACACCATATATTTT. Its translation is CASSLDHSGNTIYF.

For this clonotype: This may stem from a read error, because a much larger clone lies one nucleotide away. The chain employs TRBV19 and TRBJ1-1, with D possibly being TRBD1 (6 bases). Trimming took off 10 bases at V and 1 base at J, with 16 bases between the two ends. In germline, CDR1 is LNHDA, CDR2 SQIVND (reference sequence). The CDR3 consists of 14 residues. The DNA for the CDR3 is TGTGCCACCAAGGCAGGGGTAGAGAACACTGAAGCTTTCTTT. It encodes CATKAGVENTEAFF.

Points on this clonotype: This may be a read error: a much more frequent sequence differs by one nucleotide. The chain carries TRBV30 and TRBJ1-2; D ambiguous. This CDR3 contains 13 residues. Trimming removed 7 bases from V and 10 bases from J, with 22 bases in between. Germline V CDR1 and CDR2: GTSNPN, SVGIG (reference sequence). The CDR3 DNA reads as TGTGCCTTACAGACCTGGCGCTTGAGTGACTACACCTTC. Translation: CALQTWRLSDYTF.

The V call is TRBV20-1, the J call TRBJ2-5, with 11 bases lining up with TRBD2. V lost 5 bases and J lost 2; bases outside the gene matches: 16. CDR3 length equals 18 residues. Germline values: CDR1 DFQATT, CDR2 SNEGSKA (reference sequence). In nucleotides, the CDR3 is TGCAGTGCTGCCACTAGCGGGAGTCCCCCAACAAAACAAGAGACCCAGTACTTC. Translation gives CSAATSGSPPTKQETQYF.

This clonotype was seen just once. This chain links TRBV11-2 with TRBJ2-7; no firm D call. The V and J ends lost 1 base and 6 bases respectively, with 10 bases between them. Germline V gives CDR1 SGHAT, CDR2 FQNNGV. The CDR3 extends over 13 amino acids. The CDR3 coding sequence is TGTGCCAGCAGCTTAGTTGGTATGGGCGAGCAGTACTTC. Translated, it gives CASSLVGMGEQYF.

This clonotype was counted only a few times. The V call is TRBV11-3, the J call TRBJ1-5; a weak D match, TRBD1 (6 bases). Germline values: CDR1 SGHNT, CDR2 YENEEA. The CDR3 runs to 18 residues. Trimming removed 7 bases at V and 5 bases at J, with 27 bases between. CDR3 amino acids: CASNREGGKGQCDQPQHF. CDR3 nucleotides: TGTGCCAGCAACAGGGAAGGGGGAAAGGGGCAATGCGATCAGCCCCAGCATTTT. The complete variable domain, with remaining parts taken from reference TRBV11-3 and TRBJ1-5, reads EAGVVQSPRYKIIEKKQPVAFWCNPISGHNTLYWYLQNLGQGPELLIRYENEEAVDDSQLPKDRFSAERLKGVDSTLKIQPAELGDSAVYLCASNREGGKGQCDQPQHFGDGTRLSIL.

A word on this clonotype: This may stem from a read error, because a much larger clone lies one nucleotide away. The V and J genes are TRBV5-6 and TRBJ2-1, with 13 bases lining up with TRBD2. The CDR3 loop spans 16 amino acids. Germline CDR1 is SGHDT and CDR2 is YYEEEE. The V gene end was trimmed by 2 bases and the J gene end by 4 bases; junction bases not matched to a gene: 3. The CDR3: CASSFPGLAGYNEQFF. The CDR3 DNA sequence: TGTGCCAGCAGCTTTCCGGGACTAGCGGGGTACAATGAGCAGTTCTTC.

This clonotype was seen only a few times. V is TRBV20-1 and J is TRBJ2-1; 9 bases map to TRBD2. Germline V gene sequence: CDR1 DFQATT, CDR2 SNEGSKA (reference sequence). The CDR3 is made up of 15 amino acids. V was clipped by 3 bases and J by 8 bases; unmatched bases: 11. The CDR3 protein is CSASAGTSFNDEQFF. DNA of the CDR3: TGCAGTGCTAGCGCCGGGACTAGCTTTAACGATGAGCAGTTCTTC.

This clonotype was seen more than once but under ten times. The rearrangement uses TRBV5-6 and TRBJ1-1; D not certain. Trimming left V 2 bases short and J 11 bases short, with 16 bases between. The CDR3 runs to 13 residues. CDR1 is SGHDT, CDR2 YYEEEE, per germline. CDR3 nucleotide sequence: TGTGCCAGCAGCTTAGGCCCGAAGAAAGGGGCTTTCTTT. Translating it yields CASSLGPKKGAFF.